This T cell receptor (beta chain) is from a study of cytomegalovirus exposure and HLA in healthy donors. On this clone itself: Its antigen is still unknown.

Looked up from germline, CDR1 is LNHDA and CDR2 is SQIVND (reference sequence). V gave up 5 bases and J gave up 0 bases, with 11 bases separating them. This CDR3 contains 15 residues. PCR used 60 Vbeta primers and 13 Jbeta primers. Study processing details: About 10 million shared chains were among tens of millions of unique TCR beta chains counted in a later analysis. The assay was immunoSEQ multiplex PCR, and TCRdb's table has in-frame clones only and misses some. V and J calls and clone size are as listed in that table; D and trimming were resolved from the DNA. The sample records about 120,000 clones, 70% to 85% being singletons. General study points: Most CMV-associated TCR beta chains were later found to appear HLA-restricted. Rarity held for most TCR sequences, but there were some public TCRs that occurred in many donors. There were approximately 150 TCR beta chains listed as cytomegalovirus-associated.

What was sequenced was PBMCs. V and J are TRBV19 and TRBJ2-4, with D possibly being TRBD2 (6 bases). The sequence was obtained from a woman aged 18 to 35 in good health and CMV-seronegative. The CDR3 DNA reads as TGTGCCAGTAGTCTGGGGGAGGTAGCCAAAAACATTCAGTACTTC. Its protein product is CASSLGEVAKNIQYF.